Following are 18 T cell receptor beta chains from one sample sequenced in a study of T cell repertoires in aging, cancer and after chemotherapy. Peripheral blood genomic DNA, not sorted cells or RNA, was the template. Multiplex touch-down PCR with TRB-A/B primers amplified rearranged V-D-J TRB sequences. TCRdb re-derived calls from the multiplex PCR reads in MiXCR, one entry per CDR3 protein. Of about 10,000 distinct CDR3 sequences listed, more than 30% are singletons. The sequenced sample was blood. These TCRs come from a human donor in good health.

This clonotype was seen a handful of times. This sequence joins TRBV5-4 and TRBJ2-1, with D possibly called TRBD1 or TRBD2 (6 bases each). Germline assignment: CDR1 SGHNT and CDR2 YYREEE (reference sequence). The CDR3 totals 12 residues. V was trimmed by 7 bases and J by 5 bases, leaving 10 bases between them. The CDR3 DNA is TGTGCCAGCGGGGGCGGGGACAATGAGCAGTTCTTC. This sequence encodes CASGGGDNEQFF.

This chain connects TRBV6-5 to TRBJ2-4; 7 bases align to TRBD2. The germline CDR1 and CDR2 sequences are MNHEY and SVGAGI. Trimming cost V 6 bases and J 5 bases; bases outside gene matches: 1. This CDR3 is 12 amino acids long. In DNA, the CDR3 is TGTGCCAGCAGAGGGAGGGAAAACATTCAGTACTTC. This encodes CASRGRENIQYF.

Only a few counts were recorded for this clonotype. The V gene is TRBV19, the J gene TRBJ2-7, with 11 positions matching TRBD2. The CDR3 is 16 amino acids. Germline V gene sequence: CDR1 LNHDA, CDR2 SQIVND (reference sequence). The ends lost 6 bases at V and 4 bases at J; junction bases unmatched: 11. DNA for the CDR3: TGTGCCAGTAGCGATCCCCGACTAGCGGGAAAATACGAGCAGTACTTC. It yields the protein CASSDPRLAGKYEQYF.

The CDR3 region is CASSFSYEQYF. The CDR3 coding sequence is TGTGCCAGCAGCTTTAGCTACGAGCAGTACTTC. V gene TRBV7-2 combines with J gene TRBJ2-7, with D hard to call. V lost 3 bases and J lost 3, with 3 bases in between. The CDR3 loop spans 11 amino acids. Looked up from germline, CDR1 is SGHTA and CDR2 is FQGNSA.

This clonotype was observed a few times. The rearrangement uses TRBV11-2 and TRBJ2-2; 8 bases map to TRBD2. V gave up 3 bases and J gave up 4 bases; unmatched junction bases: 16. Germline assignment: CDR1 SGHAT and CDR2 FQNNGV. CDR3 length equals 19 residues. CDR3 sequence (DNA): TGTGCCAGCAGCTTGAGAGGGGCTCTAGCGGGCCCGGGCACCGGGGAGCTGTTTTTT. Amino acids: CASSLRGALAGPGTGELFF.

This clonotype was seen more than once but under ten times. The chain combines TRBV11-1 with TRBJ2-3; weak D call: TRBD2 (6 bases). Trimming cost V 2 bases and J 2 bases, with 8 bases left between them. Germline-derived CDR1 and CDR2 are SGHAT and FQDESV (reference sequence). This CDR3 region has 14 residues. In nucleotides, the CDR3 is TGTGCCAGCAGCTTACGGACTATCACAGATACGCAGTATTTT. Its translation: CASSLRTITDTQYF.

The rearrangement links TRBV5-5 to TRBJ2-2; D possibly corresponds to TRBD1 (6 bases). The V and J ends lost 4 bases and 4 bases respectively, with 8 bases between them. Germline CDR1 reads SGHKS; CDR2 reads YYEKEE (reference sequence). The CDR3 is 13 amino acids. The CDR3 loop reads CASSLGATGELFF. The CDR3 DNA reads TGTGCCAGCAGCCTGGGGGCCACCGGGGAGCTGTTTTTT.

In its sample, this clonotype was seen a few times. The rearrangement links TRBV6-2 or TRBV6-3 to TRBJ1-2; D call uncertain. Looked up from germline, CDR1 is MNHEY and CDR2 is SVGEGT. V was trimmed by 0 bases and J by 0 bases, leaving 8 bases between them. CDR3 length: 15 amino acids. The CDR3 here is CASSYSAEPNYGYTF. CDR3 nucleotide sequence: TGTGCCAGCAGTTACTCTGCAGAACCTAACTATGGCTACACCTTC.

This chain's CDR3 is CASTSGYTGELFF. The DNA for the CDR3 is TGTGCCAGCACTTCAGGGTACACCGGGGAGCTGTTTTTT. The chain links TRBV27 to TRBJ2-2, with D maybe TRBD1 (5 bases). Germline-derived CDR1 and CDR2 are MNHEY and SMNVEV (reference sequence). CDR3 size: 13 residues. V was pared by 7 bases and J by 3 bases, with 9 bases between.

As concerns this clonotype: Sequence at one end of the junction differs from germline and may be a read error. The V and J genes are TRBV6-1 and TRBJ2-7; TRBD1 matches 9 bases. The CDR3 has 14 amino acids. The germline gives CDR1 MNHNS, CDR2 SASEGT. The CDR3 coding sequence is TGTGCCAGCAGCGCCGGGACAGGGAGGTACGAGCAGCACTTC. Translation gives CASSAGTGRYEQHF.

The rearrangement uses TRBV19 and TRBJ1-1, with TRBD1 as a possible D gene (6 bases). The CDR3 runs 14 residues. Trimming removed 7 bases from V and 5 bases from J, with 17 bases in between. Germline V gene lookup returns CDR1 LNHDA and CDR2 SQIVND (reference sequence). This CDR3 reads CASKVIGGGTEAFF. The CDR3 nucleotides read TGTGCCAGTAAAGTCATAGGGGGAGGGACTGAAGCTTTCTTT. The entire variable domain, with the rest obtained from reference TRBV19 and TRBJ1-1, is as follows: DGGITQSPKYLFRKEGQNVTLSCEQNLNHDAMYWYRQDPGQGLRLIYYSQIVNDFQKGDIAEGYSVSREKKESFPLTVTSAQKNPTAFYLCASKVIGGGTEAFFGQGTRLTVV.

This clonotype has a handful of counts. J is TRBJ2-6 and V is TRBV10-3; D is unresolved. This CDR3 spans 13 amino acids. The germline gives CDR1 ENHRY, CDR2 SYGVKD. V was trimmed by 8 bases and J by 4 bases, leaving 9 bases between them. The CDR3 nucleotides are TGTGCCATCCAGAAACCCGGGGCCAACGTCCTGACTTTC. It encodes CAIQKPGANVLTF.

This chain uses TRBV6-6 with TRBJ2-1; 10 bases map to TRBD2. J lost 6 bases, V lost 0 bases, and 2 bases had no gene match. Germline V gives CDR1 MNHNY, CDR2 SVGAGI (reference sequence). The CDR3 has 15 amino acids. This CDR3 is CASSYSRTSGNEQFF. CDR3 sequence (DNA): TGTGCCAGCAGTTACTCAAGGACTAGCGGCAATGAGCAGTTCTTC.

This clonotype was detected only a few times. The chain links TRBV19 to TRBJ2-1, with 9 positions matching TRBD2. The germline CDR1 and CDR2 sequences are LNHDA and SQIVND (reference sequence). The CDR3 spans 15 residues. Unmatched junction bases numbered 5, after V lost 3 bases and J lost 5 bases. The CDR3 nucleotides read TGTGCCAGTAGTATGGCGGGAGGGTTTAACAATGAGCAGTTCTTC. Translated, it gives CASSMAGGFNNEQFF.

This chain connects TRBV27 to TRBJ2-7; no reliable D call. CDR1 and CDR2 (germline): MNHEY, SMNVEV (reference sequence). The V end lost 3 bases, the J end lost 0 bases, and 6 bases lay between the germline ends. The CDR3 contains 13 residues. The CDR3 sequence is CASSFYSSYEQYF. For the CDR3, the DNA is TGTGCCAGCAGTTTTTACAGCTCCTACGAGCAGTACTTC.

In its sample, this clonotype ranks as medium-sized. This chain connects TRBV29-1 to TRBJ2-2, with a possible D match to TRBD1 (5 bases). The CDR3 contains 14 residues. Germline V CDR1 and CDR2: SQVTM, ANQGSEA. Trimming pared 6 bases from V and 5 bases from J, leaving 16 bases between. CDR3 sequence (DNA): TGCAGCGTCACTCAAATTCAGGGAACCGGGGAGCTGTTTTTT. As protein: CSVTQIQGTGELFF.

By share, this clonotype counts as medium-sized. The rearrangement joins TRBV29-1 to TRBJ2-7; D possibly corresponds to TRBD2 (6 bases). The CDR3 is 15 amino acids. Between the trimmed V and J ends, which lost 4 bases and 5 bases, there was a span of 21 bases. Germline V gene sequence: CDR1 SQVTM, CDR2 ANQGSEA. CDR3 residues: CSVARYGTATDEQYF. DNA of the CDR3: TGCAGCGTTGCACGATATGGGACTGCTACCGACGAGCAGTACTTC.

This clonotype is labeled medium-sized. This rearrangement joins TRBV29-1 to TRBJ2-5; D tentatively reads TRBD1 or TRBD2 (6 bases each). CDR1 SQVTM and CDR2 ANQGSEA come from the germline V gene. The CDR3 extends over 13 amino acids. The V end was cut by 6 bases, the J end by 4 bases, with 15 bases between. The CDR3 bases are TGCAGCGTCGACAGAGGGGGGCGAGAGACCCAGTACTTC. Translated: CSVDRGGRETQYF. The complete variable domain, with remaining parts taken from reference TRBV29-1 and TRBJ2-5, reads SAVISQKPSRDICQRGTSLTIQCQVDSQVTMMFWYRQQPGQSLTLIATANQGSEATYESGFVIDKFPISRPNLTFSTLTVSNMSPEDSSIYLCSVDRGGRETQYFGPGTRLLVL.